This TCR beta chain stems from a study of cytomegalovirus exposure and HLA in healthy donors. Study background: The roughly 670 first-cohort repertoires shared a platform with the 120 or so validation repertoires, as reported in a later analysis.

On this clone: Its antigen is currently unknown.

CDR1 and CDR2 from the germline V gene are MNHEY and SMNVEV (reference sequence). Trimming took 4 bases from V and 0 from J, leaving 13 bases between them. The CDR3 is 16 residues long. Sequencing was performed with immunoSEQ multiplex PCR; in TCRdb, only in-frame clones are kept and a portion is missing. There are 55,000 to 75,000 clones in the sample; about 95% occur only once, and about 6.5% lies in the top ten. General study findings and limits: TCR beta chains numbering 150 to 200 were designated cytomegalovirus-associated. Most observed TCR sequences were rare, whereas some public TCRs were detected in many donors. Accounts indicate the classifier identified cytomegalovirus status with strong specificity and sensitivity.

Source material: PBMCs. This sequence joins TRBV27 and TRBJ2-1; a possible D gene is TRBD2 (5 bases). The TCR sequence derives from a woman between 18 and 29 years old in good health and CMV-seropositive. This CDR3 reads CASSSLGESSYNEQFF. The CDR3 DNA follows: TGTGCCAGCAGTTCACTAGGAGAGAGCTCCTACAATGAGCAGTTCTTC.